This record looks at one T cell receptor beta chain sequence and its context. The V gene's germline CDR1 is SGDLS and CDR2 YYNGEE. The CDR3 loop spans 14 amino acids. Trimming removed 2 bases at V and 3 bases at J, with 12 bases between. The source of the sample is a study of stem cell transplantation in POMP-related autoinflammatory disease. This table comes from immunoSEQ multiplex PCR, and its TCRdb copy is limited to in-frame clones, with some not included. The table lists about 9,900 clones, roughly three quarters of them singletons. The specimen comprised CD4+ T cells from PBMCs, sampled after stem cell transplantation. The V gene is TRBV9, the J gene TRBJ2-7; TRBD1 or TRBD2 may be the D gene (5 bases each). The TCR sequence derives from a human patient with POMP-related autoinflammation and immune dysregulation (PRAID). A share of the T cells may be of graft donor origin. The CDR3 DNA sequence: TGTGCCAGCAGCGTGTATCCTGGGGGCTACGAGCAGTACTTC. The encoded protein is CASSVYPGGYEQYF.